This TCR beta chain emerged from a study of cytomegalovirus exposure and HLA in healthy donors. The study ran its PCR with 60 Vbeta and 13 Jbeta primers. Clones were read by immunoSEQ multiplex PCR, and TCRdb kept only the in-frame ones, dropping some. The sample includes 70,000 to 100,000 clones, more than 70% of them seen just once. Overall study results and limits: Using a false discovery rate of 0.05, a later analysis showed that around 16,000 TCR beta sequences were associated with HLA alleles.

The CDR3 spans 14 residues. The germline V and J ends were trimmed by 3 bases and 6 bases, with 15 bases remaining between them. Germline V gene sequence: CDR1 GTSNPN, CDR2 SVGIG (reference sequence). Turning to this clone: Its target is not known.

The origin of this receptor is a man between 18 and 35 years old in good health and CMV-seronegative. Sequences were obtained from PBMCs. The chain combines TRBV30 with TRBJ1-5; a possible D gene is TRBD1 (5 bases). The CDR3: CAWRGLEDSQPQHF. In nucleotides, the CDR3 is TGTGCCTGGAGGGGGCTCGAGGATAGTCAGCCCCAGCATTTT.